This T cell receptor beta chain was sequenced in a study of STAT5B mutations in CD4+ large granular lymphocyte leukemia. This clone was counted once. In the same sample, other DNA sequences code for this CDR3. This CDR3 comprises 16 residues. The germline CDR1 and CDR2 sequences are SGHAT and FQNNGV. The trim removed 5 bases at V and 0 bases at J, leaving 7 bases unmatched. Clones were read by immunoSEQ multiplex PCR, and TCRdb kept only the in-frame ones, dropping some. The sample yields about 31,000 clones, just under 75% seen once. This clonotype was sampled from a human donor in good health. The J gene is TRBJ2-1, the V gene TRBV11-2; 7 positions agree with TRBD1. Sequencing input: CD4+ T cells from blood buffy coats. In DNA, the CDR3 is TGTGCCAGCAGCCCAAGGACAGGTGGCTCCTACAATGAGCAGTTCTTC. Protein: CASSPRTGGSYNEQFF. The complete variable domain, with remaining parts taken from reference TRBV11-2 and TRBJ2-1, reads EAGVAQSPRYKIIEKRQSVAFWCNPISGHATLYWYQQILGQGPKLLIQFQNNGVVDDSQLPKDRFSAERLKGVDSTLKIQPAKLEDSAVYLCASSPRTGGSYNEQFFGPGTRLTVL.